The rows below give T cell receptor beta chains drawn from one sample of a study of technical replicates of blood from a few donors. Clones were read by immunoSEQ multiplex PCR, and TCRdb kept only the in-frame ones, dropping some. The sample records about 80,000 clones, approximately 97% being singletons. Sequencing used T cells isolated from PBMCs. Receptor source: a human donor in good health. The CDR3 runs from the conserved cysteine through the conserved F or W. Fields, in order: CDR3 DNA, CDR3 protein, clone size, J gene, D gene, V gene. The D gene is left open where the match is weak. Size is omitted from some rows. Given values are once, few, many or a class for expanded clones.

CDR3nt: TGTGCCAGCAGTGGGGGACTAGCCGTAGCGGAGACCCAGTACTTC
CDR3aa: CASSGGLAVAETQYF
abundance: .
j_gene: TRBJ2-5
d_gene: TRBD2
v_gene: TRBV6-6

CDR3nt: TGTGCCTTTCTAAGAGAAGGGGGACAGACCACAGTTTACACCGGGGAGCTGTTTTTT
CDR3aa: CAFLREGGQTTVYTGELFF
abundance: .
j_gene: TRBJ2-2
d_gene: TRBD1
v_gene: TRBV30

CDR3nt: TGTGCCAGCAGCTTAGATTATCTCCCGGGGTCAAGCACAGATACGCAGTATTTT
CDR3aa: CASSLDYLPGSSTDTQYF
abundance: .
j_gene: TRBJ2-3
d_gene: .
v_gene: TRBV11-3

CDR3nt: TGTGCCACTACAGAAAGAGGGACAGTGAACACTGAAGCTTTCTTT
CDR3aa: CATTERGTVNTEAFF
abundance: .
j_gene: TRBJ1-1
d_gene: TRBD1
v_gene: TRBV19

CDR3nt: TGTGCCAGCAGTGGCCCGGGGGGGATGTCTGGTACGCAGTATTTT
CDR3aa: CASSGPGGMSGTQYF
abundance: .
j_gene: TRBJ2-3
d_gene: TRBD2
v_gene: TRBV27

CDR3nt: TGTGCCAGCAGCTTATCGTACGGGGGTGGGACTGAAGCTTTCTTT
CDR3aa: CASSLSYGGGTEAFF
abundance: .
j_gene: TRBJ1-1
d_gene: .
v_gene: TRBV11-3

CDR3nt: TGTGCCAGCAGTGAAGTCGCGGGAGGGGAAGAGACCCAGTACTTC
CDR3aa: CASSEVAGGEETQYF
abundance: once
j_gene: TRBJ2-5
d_gene: TRBD2
v_gene: TRBV25-1

CDR3nt: TGCGCCAGCAGCTTGGTACAGGGGCCCACCTACGAGCAGTACTTC
CDR3aa: CASSLVQGPTYEQYF
abundance: .
j_gene: TRBJ2-7
d_gene: TRBD1
v_gene: TRBV5-1

CDR3nt: TGCGCCAGCAGCTTGGTGACAGGGGTCAACGAGCAGTACTTC
CDR3aa: CASSLVTGVNEQYF
abundance: .
j_gene: TRBJ2-7
d_gene: TRBD1
v_gene: TRBV5-1

CDR3nt: TGTGCCAGCAGGCACAGGGCCGCGGTAGAGACCCAGTACTTC
CDR3aa: CASRHRAAVETQYF
abundance: .
j_gene: TRBJ2-5
d_gene: .
v_gene: TRBV2

CDR3nt: TGTGCCAGCTCACGACCGGGACTAACCATTTATGAGCAGTTCTTC
CDR3aa: CASSRPGLTIYEQFF
abundance: .
j_gene: TRBJ2-1
d_gene: TRBD2
v_gene: TRBV18

CDR3nt: TGTGCCAGTAGTATACTAGCGGGAGGTCACACCGGGGAGCTGTTTTTT
CDR3aa: CASSILAGGHTGELFF
abundance: .
j_gene: TRBJ2-2
d_gene: TRBD2
v_gene: TRBV19

CDR3nt: TGTGCCAGCAGAACTAGCGGGAGCCGAGAGACCCAGTACTTC
CDR3aa: CASRTSGSRETQYF
abundance: .
j_gene: TRBJ2-5
d_gene: TRBD2
v_gene: TRBV6-5

CDR3nt: TGCGCCAGCAGCTTGGGAGGGAGCAGACCCACAGATACGCAGTATTTT
CDR3aa: CASSLGGSRPTDTQYF
abundance: .
j_gene: TRBJ2-3
d_gene: .
v_gene: TRBV5-1

CDR3nt: TGTGCCAGCAGCTTAGCGAAGGAGGCCGGGGAGCTGTTTTTT
CDR3aa: CASSLAKEAGELFF
abundance: .
j_gene: TRBJ2-2
d_gene: .
v_gene: TRBV7-2

CDR3nt: TGTGCCAGCAGCACAGACCCAGGGACAGGGCTAAGGGAGCAGTACTTC
CDR3aa: CASSTDPGTGLREQYF
abundance: once
j_gene: TRBJ2-7
d_gene: TRBD1
v_gene: TRBV9

CDR3nt: TGTGCCAGCAGTGAATGGGGAGGGGATGAGACCCAGTACTTC
CDR3aa: CASSEWGGDETQYF
abundance: .
j_gene: TRBJ2-5
d_gene: TRBD2
v_gene: TRBV25-1

CDR3nt: TGTGCCTCCAAGGACGAGGGTACGGACGAGCAGTACTTC
CDR3aa: CASKDEGTDEQYF
abundance: .
j_gene: TRBJ2-7
d_gene: .
v_gene: TRBV19

CDR3nt: TGTGCCAGCAGTTCTAAACTTGCAGATACGCAGTATTTT
CDR3aa: CASSSKLADTQYF
abundance: .
j_gene: TRBJ2-3
d_gene: .
v_gene: TRBV6-6

CDR3nt: TGTGCCAGCAGCGTAGGGGCTGCGGGGGGGCTGTGGGAGACCCAGTACTTC
CDR3aa: CASSVGAAGGLWETQYF
abundance: .
j_gene: TRBJ2-5
d_gene: TRBD2
v_gene: TRBV9

CDR3nt: TGTGCCAGCAGAAAACTAGCGGGGGGCACAGATACGCAGTATTTT
CDR3aa: CASRKLAGGTDTQYF
abundance: .
j_gene: TRBJ2-3
d_gene: TRBD2
v_gene: TRBV6-5

CDR3nt: TGTGCCAGCACTACGGGACAGGGGGCTTACGAGCAGTACTTC
CDR3aa: CASTTGQGAYEQYF
abundance: once
j_gene: TRBJ2-7
d_gene: TRBD1
v_gene: TRBV28

CDR3nt: TGTGCCAGCCTAGCGGGGGGATCCTACAATGAGCAGTTCTTC
CDR3aa: CASLAGGSYNEQFF
abundance: .
j_gene: TRBJ2-1
d_gene: TRBD2
v_gene: TRBV5-6

CDR3nt: TGTGCCAGCAGCTTGGGGGGGGCAGGGGAGCTGTTTTTT
CDR3aa: CASSLGGAGELFF
abundance: few
j_gene: TRBJ2-2
d_gene: .
v_gene: TRBV7-2

CDR3nt: TGCGCCAGCAGCTTGGGACAGGGGGAAGAGACCCAGTACTTC
CDR3aa: CASSLGQGEETQYF
abundance: .
j_gene: TRBJ2-5
d_gene: TRBD1
v_gene: TRBV5-1

CDR3nt: TGTGCCAGTAGTGATGGGGCGGGAGGGCCGAGGCAAGAGACCCAGTACTTC
CDR3aa: CASSDGAGGPRQETQYF
abundance: .
j_gene: TRBJ2-5
d_gene: TRBD2
v_gene: TRBV19

CDR3nt: TGTGCCAGCAGCTTAGGGGAGGGTAATCAGCCCCAGCATTTT
CDR3aa: CASSLGEGNQPQHF
abundance: .
j_gene: TRBJ1-5
d_gene: .
v_gene: TRBV7-9

CDR3nt: TGCGCCAGCAGTCCCGGGACAGGGGGCTGGTACGAGCAGTACTTC
CDR3aa: CASSPGTGGWYEQYF
abundance: .
j_gene: TRBJ2-7
d_gene: TRBD1
v_gene: TRBV10-1

CDR3nt: TGTGCCAGTAGTATAGGATTACAGGGAACTGAAGCTTTCTTT
CDR3aa: CASSIGLQGTEAFF
abundance: .
j_gene: TRBJ1-1
d_gene: .
v_gene: TRBV19

CDR3nt: TGCGCCAGCAGCCAAGATCGGGGGGCGGATAGCAATCAGCCCCAGCATTTT
CDR3aa: CASSQDRGADSNQPQHF
abundance: .
j_gene: TRBJ1-5
d_gene: .
v_gene: TRBV4-1